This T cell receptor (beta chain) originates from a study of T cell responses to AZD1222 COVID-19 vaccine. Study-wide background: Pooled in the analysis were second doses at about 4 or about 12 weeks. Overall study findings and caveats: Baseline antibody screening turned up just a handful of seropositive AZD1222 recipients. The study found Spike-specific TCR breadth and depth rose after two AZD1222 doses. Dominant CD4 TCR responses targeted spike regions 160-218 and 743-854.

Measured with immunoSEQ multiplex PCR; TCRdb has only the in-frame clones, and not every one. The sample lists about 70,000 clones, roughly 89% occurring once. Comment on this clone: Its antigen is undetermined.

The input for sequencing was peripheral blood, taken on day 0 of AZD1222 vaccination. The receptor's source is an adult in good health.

CDR3 residues: CASSRREQGGYGYTF. CDR3 DNA sequence: TGCGCCAGCAGCCGGAGGGAACAGGGGGGCTATGGCTACACCTTC. The chain carries TRBV5-1 and TRBJ1-2, with 8 bases lining up with TRBD1. CDR1 and CDR2 from the germline V gene are SGHRS and YFSETQ. This CDR3 has 15 residues. Germline trimming cut 4 bases from V and 4 bases from J; bases unmatched to any gene: 9.